This TCR beta chain was sequenced for a study of blood T cell repertoires in COVID-19. Overall study context: Donors in the United States, Italy and Spain gave samples during acute or convalescent COVID-19. PBMCs, B-cell-depleted T cells, or T cells were the source of the cDNA or gDNA that made up the material.

The CDR3 is 14 residues long. CDR1 and CDR2 from the germline V gene are MNHEY and SVGAGI. The V gene lost 10 bases and the J gene lost 6 bases, with 19 bases spanning the gap. Authors' methods: Estimation of nucleated cell counts was performed using reference gene primer amplification. The table came from immunoSEQ multiplex PCR; TCRdb's copy has only in-frame clones and leaves some out. That table furnishes V, J and clone size, whereas the DNA furnished D and trimming. Among some 300,000 clones listed, about 85% were seen once. The sequence came from a man younger than 30 with active or convalescent COVID-19. Sequences were obtained from peripheral blood. The gene calls are TRBV6-5 and TRBJ2-1; possibly TRBD1 for D (6 bases). DNA of the CDR3: TGTGCCACTAAGGGGGTTTCTCGCGGCAATGAGCAGTTCTTC. Protein: CATKGVSRGNEQFF.